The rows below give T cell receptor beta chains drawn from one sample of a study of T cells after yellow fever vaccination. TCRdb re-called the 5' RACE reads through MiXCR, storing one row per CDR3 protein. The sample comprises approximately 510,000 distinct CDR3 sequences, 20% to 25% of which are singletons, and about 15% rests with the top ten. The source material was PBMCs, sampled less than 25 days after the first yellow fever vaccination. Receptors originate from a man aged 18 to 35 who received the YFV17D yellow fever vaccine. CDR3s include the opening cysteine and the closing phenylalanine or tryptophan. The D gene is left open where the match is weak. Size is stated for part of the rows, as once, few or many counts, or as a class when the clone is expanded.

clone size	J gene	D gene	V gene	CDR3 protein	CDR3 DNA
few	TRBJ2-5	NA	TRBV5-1	CASSSIDRQETQYF	TGCGCCAGCAGCTCAATAGACCGGCAAGAGACCCAGTACTTC
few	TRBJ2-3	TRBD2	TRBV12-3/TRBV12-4	CASSDSGGAGDTQYF	TGTGCCAGCAGTGATAGCGGGGGGGCCGGGGATACGCAGTATTTT
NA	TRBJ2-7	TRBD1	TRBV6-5	CASSYRGRGLNEQYF	TGTGCCAGCAGTTACAGAGGCAGGGGGCTCAACGAGCAGTACTTC
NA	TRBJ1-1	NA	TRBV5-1	CASSLYLGFAEAFF	TGCGCCAGCAGCTTGTATTTGGGGTTCGCTGAAGCTTTCTTT
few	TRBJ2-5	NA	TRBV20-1	CSAEGETQYF	TGCAGTGCTGAGGGGGAGACCCAGTACTTC
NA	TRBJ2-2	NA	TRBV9	CASSVSGGGPAGELFF	TGTGCCAGCAGCGTCAGTGGGGGGGGGCCTGCCGGGGAGCTGTTTTTT
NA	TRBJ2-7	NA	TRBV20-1	CSAIYPAEGPYEQYF	TGCAGTGCTATTTACCCTGCCGAGGGCCCCTACGAGCAGTACTTC
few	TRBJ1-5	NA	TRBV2	CASSVGGGNQPQHF	TGTGCCAGCAGTGTTGGGGGAGGCAATCAGCCCCAGCATTTT
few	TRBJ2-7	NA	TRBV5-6	CASSLVQVDEQYF	TGTGCCAGCAGCTTGGTTCAGGTCGACGAGCAGTACTTC
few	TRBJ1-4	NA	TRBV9	CASSTGTFNEKLFF	TGTGCCAGCAGCACCGGGACGTTTAATGAAAAACTGTTTTTT